The clone carrying this T cell receptor (beta chain) was counted at least ten times. CDR3 length: 15 amino acids. Looked up from germline, CDR1 is SSHAT and CDR2 is FNYEAQ (reference sequence). Between the trimmed V and J ends, which lost 2 bases and 1 base, there was a span of 11 bases. Profiled with immunoSEQ multiplex PCR; TCRdb holds only in-frame clones, not every one. The sample has about 150,000 clones; approximately 96% are singletons. The data derive from a study of control samples from healthy donors and cancer patients. The receptor was isolated from a man aged 35 to 55 in good health. The chain employs TRBV7-7 and TRBJ2-5; D remains ambiguous. Sequenced: blood. This CDR3 is CASSLKFGLQETQYF. Written as DNA, the CDR3 is TGTGCCAGCAGCTTAAAGTTCGGCCTCCAAGAGACCCAGTACTTC.